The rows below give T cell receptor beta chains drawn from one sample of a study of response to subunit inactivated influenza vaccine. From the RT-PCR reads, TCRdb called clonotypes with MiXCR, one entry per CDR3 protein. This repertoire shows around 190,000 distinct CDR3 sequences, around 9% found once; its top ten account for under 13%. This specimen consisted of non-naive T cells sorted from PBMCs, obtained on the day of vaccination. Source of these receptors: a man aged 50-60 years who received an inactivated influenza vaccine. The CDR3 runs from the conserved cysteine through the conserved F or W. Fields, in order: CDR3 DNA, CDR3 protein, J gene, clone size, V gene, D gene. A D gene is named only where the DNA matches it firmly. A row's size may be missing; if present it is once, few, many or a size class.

TGTGCCAGCAGTACCTCAACCGGGACAGTACTCTACGAGCAGTACTTC	CASSTSTGTVLYEQYF	TRBJ2-7	many	TRBV6-1	TRBD1
TGCGCCAGCAGCTTGGGAGGGGCTACCTACAATGAGCAGTTCTTC	CASSLGGATYNEQFF	TRBJ2-1	many	TRBV5-1	-
TGTGCCAGCAGTTCCTACGGACTACCCCAAGAGACCCAGTACTTC	CASSSYGLPQETQYF	TRBJ2-5	few	TRBV6-2/TRBV6-3	-
TGTGCCAGCAGTTTCACAGGGCTGGGTCAGCCCCAGCATTTT	CASSFTGLGQPQHF	TRBJ1-5	few	TRBV12-3/TRBV12-4	-
TGTGCCAGCAGTTTTAGGAGGCGGGTTGGCGAGCAGTACTTC	CASSFRRRVGEQYF	TRBJ2-7	-	TRBV12-3/TRBV12-4	-
TGCGCCAGCAGCTTGACAGACTCAATTTTCTACGAGCAGTACTTC	CASSLTDSIFYEQYF	TRBJ2-7	few	TRBV5-1	-
TGCAGCATGCGCCTCCGACTAGCGGGAGTTGGGGATGAGCAGTTCTTC	CSMRLRLAGVGDEQFF	TRBJ2-1	few	TRBV29-1	TRBD2
TGTGCCAGCAGCGCACGACACGGTCGGGAGACCCAGTACTTC	CASSARHGRETQYF	TRBJ2-5	-	TRBV9	-
TGCACCAGCAGCCAAGAGAGTGGCGCAGATACGCAGTATTTT	CTSSQESGADTQYF	TRBJ2-3	-	TRBV4-3	-
TGCAGTGCTAGTGTGCGGGAGTGCCCAGTGCAGTACTTC	CSASVRECPVQYF	TRBJ2-7	-	TRBV20-1	TRBD2
TGCAGTGCTAGTGATGTCGGGGGGAACTATGGCTACACCTTC	CSASDVGGNYGYTF	TRBJ1-2	many	TRBV20-1	-
TGTGCCAGCAATCGGGCCCCCTCCTACGAGCAGTACTTC	CASNRAPSYEQYF	TRBJ2-7	-	TRBV3-1	-
TGTGCCAGCAGTTTAAGGACAGGTGGTTATGGCTACACCTTC	CASSLRTGGYGYTF	TRBJ1-2	few	TRBV12-3/TRBV12-4	TRBD1
TGTGCCATCAGACCGGGACAGGTCTCCACCGGGGAGCTGTTTTTT	CAIRPGQVSTGELFF	TRBJ2-2	-	TRBV10-3	TRBD1
TGTGCCAGCAGTTACTCCCCGGGACAGGGGAACACTGAAGCTTTCTTT	CASSYSPGQGNTEAFF	TRBJ1-1	few	TRBV6-2/TRBV6-3	TRBD1
TGTGCCAGCAGTTCCTCGGGGGGGAGAGGGCATACGCAGTATTTT	CASSSSGGRGHTQYF	TRBJ2-3	few	TRBV12-3/TRBV12-4	TRBD2
TGTGCCAGCAGCCCCCGGGGTAGCGGACCTTCCTACGAGCAGTACTTC	CASSPRGSGPSYEQYF	TRBJ2-7	few	TRBV3-1	-
TGTGCCAGCAGCCCGGGCCGGGGGGCCAAAAACATTCAGTACTTC	CASSPGRGAKNIQYF	TRBJ2-4	-	TRBV5-8	-
TGTGCCAGCAGCTTAGCGAACGAGAACACTGAAGCTTTCTTT	CASSLANENTEAFF	TRBJ1-1	few	TRBV7-6	-
TGTGCCAGCAGCTCTAGAGGGGGCCTTCTCTCCTACAATGAGCAGTTCTTC	CASSSRGGLLSYNEQFF	TRBJ2-1	few	TRBV7-6	TRBD1
TGTGCCAGCAGCCCCCGCATGGACGAGCAGTACTTC	CASSPRMDEQYF	TRBJ2-7	-	TRBV9	-
TGCGCCAGCAGCCTCGAACTAGCGGACGAGCAGTTCTTC	CASSLELADEQFF	TRBJ2-1	many	TRBV4-3	TRBD2
TGTGCCAGCAGTTTCGGCAATGAGCAGTTCTTC	CASSFGNEQFF	TRBJ2-1	many	TRBV12-3/TRBV12-4	-
TGCAGTGCTGGGATCCCGGGACTCCTGCAAGCTGAGCAGTTCTTC	CSAGIPGLLQAEQFF	TRBJ2-1	-	TRBV20-1	-
TGTGCCAGCAGTGATCCCTTTAGCACAGATACGCAGTATTTT	CASSDPFSTDTQYF	TRBJ2-3	few	TRBV2	-
TGTGCCAGCACCCAGCGGCTAGCGGGCAATGAGCAGTTCTTC	CASTQRLAGNEQFF	TRBJ2-1	many	TRBV6-2/TRBV6-3	TRBD2
TGTGCCAGCTCAGTTTTACTCGGGGCCCACACAGATACGCAGTATTTT	CASSVLLGAHTDTQYF	TRBJ2-3	-	TRBV12-3/TRBV12-4	-
TGCAGTGCGGACGGCGGGGGGGATCTGGGCAATGAGCAGTTCTTC	CSADGGGDLGNEQFF	TRBJ2-1	many	TRBV20-1	TRBD2
TGTGCCAGCAGCCAAGGCAGGGGCCGCGAAAGGCGCACTGAAGCTTTCTTT	CASSQGRGRERRTEAFF	TRBJ1-1	few	TRBV4-2	-
TGTGCCAGCAGCCTCCGGGCGGGAGGCTTTGGCTACACCTTC	CASSLRAGGFGYTF	TRBJ1-2	few	TRBV7-9	-